One sample yielded the 25 T cell receptor beta chains listed below, sequenced in a study of shared clonotypes between healthy human individuals. Here immunoSEQ multiplex PCR was the method, and the copy in TCRdb shows in-frame clones only, minus some. Altogether roughly 2,000,000 clones are present, about 95% being singletons, with the ten largest covering more than 0.9%. Naive CD8 cells lacked CD45RO, underwent positive selection for CCR7 and left out terminally differentiated effector memory CD45RA+ cells. Sequences were obtained from naive CD8+ T cells sorted from blood. These TCRs come from a man aged 18 to 29 in good health.

As concerns this clone: Different DNA sequences within this sample yield the same CDR3. This chain uses TRBV13 with TRBJ2-3; 9 bases line up with TRBD1. The CDR3 is 14 residues long. Germline CDR1 PRHDT, CDR2 FYEKMQ (reference sequence). The V gene end was trimmed by 3 bases and the J gene end by 3 bases; junction bases not matched to a gene: 1. The CDR3 region is CASSFGQGTDTQYF. In nucleotides, the CDR3 is TGTGCCAGCAGCTTCGGACAGGGGACAGATACGCAGTATTTT. The variable domain in full, completed from reference TRBV13 and TRBJ2-3, reads AAGVIQSPRHLIKEKRETATLKCYPIPRHDTVYWYQQGPGQDPQFLISFYEKMQSDKGSIPDRFSAQQFSDYHSELNMSSLELGDSALYFCASSFGQGTDTQYFGPGTRLTVL.

The rearrangement joins TRBV19 to TRBJ1-5; a weak D match, TRBD1 (5 bases). The V gene's germline CDR1 is LNHDA and CDR2 SQIVND (reference sequence). Trimming cost V 7 bases and J 6 bases, with 10 bases left between them. This CDR3 has 12 residues. The CDR3 coding sequence is TGTGCCAGTACCTACGGGGGTCAGCCCCAGCATTTT. It encodes CASTYGGQPQHF.

This clone was counted only a few times. This chain uses TRBV9 with TRBJ2-1; TRBD2 matches 13 bases. The CDR3 is 18 residues long. The V gene's germline CDR1 is SGDLS and CDR2 YYNGEE. Trimming cost V 6 bases and J 3 bases; bases outside gene matches: 12. CDR3 nucleotide sequence: TGTGCCAGCACCCTAGGGACTAGCGGGATCTTGGGCTACAATGAGCAGTTCTTC. This translates into CASTLGTSGILGYNEQFF. The full variable domain, rest sourced from reference TRBV9 and TRBJ2-1, is DSGVTQTPKHLITATGQRVTLRCSPRSGDLSVYWYQQSLDQGLQFLIQYYNGEERAKGNILERFSAQQFPDLHSELNLSSLELGDSALYFCASTLGTSGILGYNEQFFGPGTRLTVL.

This clone has a handful of counts. Other nucleotide sequences in the sample specify the same CDR3. The chain employs TRBV6-5 and TRBJ1-2, with a tentative D call TRBD1 (6 bases). This CDR3 region has 14 residues. Germline V gene lookup returns CDR1 MNHEY and CDR2 SVGAGI. Deletions cut 5 bases from V and 2 bases from J, with 12 bases between. The CDR3 loop is CASSPQTGNYGYTF. Here the CDR3 DNA reads TGTGCCAGCAGTCCTCAGACAGGCAACTATGGCTACACCTTC.

The chain employs TRBV12-1 and TRBJ1-5. TRBV12-1 is listed as a pseudogene. The CDR3 is 15 amino acids. The CDR3 loop reads CASSLGEFSNQPQHF. As DNA, the CDR3 is TGTGCCAGCAGCTTGGGGGAATTTAGCAATCAGCCCCAGCATTTT.

The chain recombines TRBV5-6 with TRBJ1-2, with D uncertain. The CDR3 consists of 14 residues. Germline V gene sequence: CDR1 SGHDT, CDR2 YYEEEE. V lost 4 bases, J lost 4 bases, and 14 bases lay in between. CDR3 bases: TGTGCCAGCAGCCTGACCCAGAGACTCTATGGCTACACCTTC. It translates to CASSLTQRLYGYTF.

Concerning this clone itself: Other DNA sequences in the sample encode the same CDR3. The chain links TRBV25-1 to TRBJ2-2; D tentatively reads TRBD1 or TRBD2 (5 bases each). Germline CDR1 and CDR2: MGHDK and SYGVNS. Trimming took off 7 bases at V and 2 bases at J, with 11 bases between the two ends. The CDR3 has 14 residues. CDR3 sequence (DNA): TGTGCCAGCACGGGGACGGGAAACACCGGGGAGCTGTTTTTT. Translated, it gives CASTGTGNTGELFF.

The chain employs TRBV9 and TRBJ2-1; 12 bases match TRBD2. Per germline, CDR1 SGDLS and CDR2 YYNGEE. This CDR3 comprises 15 residues. J gave up 8 bases and V 4 bases, and 7 bases lay outside the gene matches. The CDR3 reads CASSPSGRAWDEQFF. CDR3 bases: TGTGCCAGCAGCCCTAGCGGGAGGGCCTGGGATGAGCAGTTCTTC.

The chain carries TRBV7-9 and TRBJ1-1; no clear D gene. Germline V gene data show CDR1 as SEHNR and CDR2 as FQNEAQ (reference sequence). V was trimmed by 4 bases and J by 10 bases, leaving 19 bases between them. This CDR3 comprises 14 residues. DNA of the CDR3: TGTGCCAGCAGCTACCAAGGCCCTCAGGAAGGAGCTTTCTTT. Translation: CASSYQGPQEGAFF.

The V and J genes are TRBV4-3 and TRBJ2-7, with unresolved D. Germline loops: CDR1 LGHNA, CDR2 YSLEER. The CDR3 runs to 16 residues. V lost 0 bases and J lost 3, with 15 bases in between. The CDR3 nucleotides are TGCGCCAGCAGCCAAGAGTACGTCGTGCCTCGCTACGAGCAGTACTTC. Its protein product is CASSQEYVVPRYEQYF.

V usage is TRBV4-1 and J usage is TRBJ2-7; the match to TRBD2 covers 7 bases. Germline values: CDR1 MGHRA, CDR2 YSYEKL. The CDR3 totals 16 residues. J was trimmed by 3 bases and V by 5 bases; bases with no gene match: 13. The CDR3 DNA reads as TGCGCCAGCAGCTCGCTAGGCGGCGGGAGAGGCTACGAGCAGTACTTC. Its protein is CASSSLGGGRGYEQYF.

V gene TRBV7-9 combines with J gene TRBJ1-4; D gene uncertain. V was clipped by 2 bases and J by 8 bases, with 12 bases between them. This CDR3 comprises 14 residues. Per germline, CDR1 SEHNR and CDR2 FQNEAQ (reference sequence). CDR3 nucleotides: TGTGCCAGCAGCTTAAGATTAGAGGAGGAAAAACTGTTTTTT. Its translation: CASSLRLEEEKLFF.

For this clone: The sample contains more than one DNA sequence encoding this CDR3. This chain links TRBV4-1 with TRBJ1-5; no definite D call. Per germline, CDR1 MGHRA and CDR2 YSYEKL. The CDR3 covers 13 residues. V dropped 0 bases and J dropped 5 bases, with 5 bases sitting between them. The CDR3 sequence: CASSQDRDQPQHF. CDR3 DNA sequence: TGCGCCAGCAGCCAAGATCGGGATCAGCCCCAGCATTTT.

This clone occurred once. The rearrangement links TRBV2 to TRBJ2-2; 9 bases match TRBD1. The junction had 9 bases not matched to a gene; V was cut back by 3 bases and J by 4 bases. Germline V gene data show CDR1 as SNHLY and CDR2 as FYNNEI. The CDR3 spans 17 residues. The chain's CDR3 is CASSEGQGRTVTGELFF. Written as DNA, the CDR3 is TGTGCCAGCAGTGAGGGACAGGGACGAACAGTCACCGGGGAGCTGTTTTTT.

The chain has TRBV27 and TRBJ2-1; 10 bases align to TRBD1. Germline assignment: CDR1 MNHEY and CDR2 SMNVEV (reference sequence). The ends lost 8 bases at V and 6 bases at J; junction bases unmatched: 4. This CDR3 region has 13 residues. The CDR3, as DNA: TGTGCCAGCTCGGGGACAGGGGTCAATGAGCAGTTCTTC. Translating it yields CASSGTGVNEQFF.

J is TRBJ2-3 and V is TRBV30, with D hard to call. Trimming removed 0 bases at V and 7 bases at J, with 14 bases between. CDR3 length: 14 amino acids. Germline lookup yields CDR1 GTSNPN and CDR2 SVGIG (reference sequence). Written as DNA, the CDR3 is TGTGCCTGGAGTGTAGCCCTCTCCACCTATACGCAGTATTTT. Protein product: CAWSVALSTYTQYF.

The chain recombines TRBV21-1 with TRBJ1-2. TRBV21-1 is termed a pseudogene. This CDR3 contains 15 residues. CDR3 in DNA: TGTGCCAGCTTCCCCCCCACCAGGGAGGACTATGGCTACACCTTC. Amino acid sequence: CASFPPTREDYGYTF.

The chain couples TRBV5-1 to TRBJ1-1, with TRBD1 as a possible D gene (5 bases). This CDR3 has 14 residues. CDR1 SGHRS and CDR2 YFSETQ come from the germline V gene. V lost 2 bases and J 3 bases, leaving 11 bases between the germline ends. CDR3: CASSFRTRHTEAFF. CDR3 DNA sequence: TGCGCCAGCAGCTTCAGGACACGGCACACTGAAGCTTTCTTT.

Worth noting for this clone: Other DNA sequences within the sample encode an identical CDR3. The chain links TRBV6-5 to TRBJ2-2; D gene uncertain. V was clipped by 0 bases and J by 2 bases, with 7 bases between them. This CDR3 is built from 15 residues. Germline V gene sequence: CDR1 MNHEY, CDR2 SVGAGI. For the CDR3, the DNA is TGTGCCAGCAGTTACTCAGACGGCAACACCGGGGAGCTGTTTTTT. Its translation: CASSYSDGNTGELFF.

Written as DNA, the CDR3 is TGTGCCAGCAGCCCGGGGACAGTAACTCAAGAGACCCAGTACTTC. Protein sequence: CASSPGTVTQETQYF. V is TRBV7-9 and J is TRBJ2-5; 7 nucleotides align to TRBD1. The CDR3 is 15 residues long. Germline V gene lookup returns CDR1 SEHNR and CDR2 FQNEAQ (reference sequence). J gave up 2 bases and V 5 bases, and 8 bases lay outside the gene matches.

This chain connects TRBV4-1 to TRBJ2-1; TRBD2 matches at 11 bases. The CDR3 covers 16 residues. Germline V gene data show CDR1 as MGHRA and CDR2 as YSYEKL. V trimming: 1 base; J trimming: 5 bases; junction bases outside the gene matches: 4. As DNA, the CDR3 is TGCGCCAGCAGCCAAGTCTTACTAGCGGGGGACAATGAGCAGTTCTTC. The encoded protein is CASSQVLLAGDNEQFF.

In the case of this clone: Other DNA sequences in this specimen translate into the identical CDR3. The chain recombines TRBV30 with TRBJ2-7, with a possible D match to TRBD2 (5 bases). V gave up 1 base and J gave up 7 bases, with 8 bases separating them. The CDR3 consists of 11 residues. Germline CDR1 reads GTSNPN; CDR2 reads SVGIG (reference sequence). For the CDR3, the DNA is TGTGCCTGGAGTGCACTAGGAGAGCAGTACTTC. It translates to CAWSALGEQYF.

A note on this clone: A much larger clone is a single base away; this may be a read error. In DNA, the CDR3 is TGTGCCAGCAGCCCAGGGGACTTAGCCTACGAGCAGTACTTC. Translating gives CASSPGDLAYEQYF. The rearrangement joins TRBV14 to TRBJ2-7; either TRBD1 or TRBD2 may fit D (6 bases each). The CDR3 is 14 residues long. Per germline, CDR1 SGHDN and CDR2 FVKESK. Trimming took 4 bases from V and 2 from J, leaving 12 bases between them.

With regard to this clone: Distinct nucleotide sequences in the sample also encode this CDR3. This chain uses TRBV9 with TRBJ2-3; maybe TRBD2 (6 bases). The CDR3 covers 15 residues. The germline V and J ends were trimmed by 0 bases and 3 bases, with 11 bases remaining between them. Germline V gene sequence: CDR1 SGDLS, CDR2 YYNGEE. The CDR3 DNA sequence: TGTGCCAGCAGCGTAGGTCGGGGAGGTACAGATACGCAGTATTTT. Translation: CASSVGRGGTDTQYF.

The chain links TRBV6-5 to TRBJ2-1; D perhaps matches TRBD2 (5 bases). There are 14 residues in the CDR3. Germline CDR1 MNHEY, CDR2 SVGAGI. V gave up 2 bases and J gave up 9 bases, with 14 bases separating them. CDR3 residues: CASSYGVGVGEQFF. The CDR3 nucleotides are TGTGCCAGCAGTTACGGTGTGGGAGTCGGTGAGCAGTTCTTC.